The 15 T cell receptor beta chains below were found in one sample sequenced in a study of OX40 agonist ivuxolimab in advanced cancers. Measured with immunoSEQ multiplex PCR; TCRdb has only the in-frame clones, and not every one. The sample lists under 80,000 clones, 85% to 95% occurring once. The specimen was CD4+ or CD8+ T cells sorted from blood, collected in a trial of the OX40 agonist ivuxolimab. These receptors were obtained from an adult with an advanced solid tumor such as melanoma, head and neck, liver or kidney cancer.

The V and J genes are TRBV19 and TRBJ2-5; either TRBD1 or TRBD2 may fit D (6 bases each). V lost 4 bases, J lost 9 bases, and 9 bases lay in between. The CDR3 loop spans 11 amino acids. Germline loops: CDR1 LNHDA, CDR2 SQIVND (reference sequence). The CDR3 spells CASSTRGAQYF. For the CDR3, the DNA is TGTGCCAGTAGTACAAGGGGGGCCCAGTACTTC.

This chain links TRBV18 with TRBJ1-6, with D possibly TRBD1 on 6 matching bases. V was clipped by 0 bases and J by 4 bases, with 13 bases between them. CDR1 is KGHSH and CDR2 is LQKENI in the germline V gene. This CDR3 is built from 17 residues. DNA for the CDR3: TGTGCCAGCTCACCACCGACAGGACAAGGGTATAATTCACCCCTCCACTTT. It specifies CASSPPTGQGYNSPLHF.

V is TRBV10-1 and J is TRBJ1-5; a weak D match, TRBD1 (5 bases). CDR1 WNHNN and CDR2 SYGVQD come from the germline V gene (reference sequence). The V end was cut by 6 bases, the J end by 2 bases, with 14 bases between. This CDR3 spans 15 amino acids. CDR3 nucleotides: TGCGCCAGCAGCGAGAAGGGGCCTGGCAATCAGCCCCAGCATTTT. Translated, it gives CASSEKGPGNQPQHF.

The CDR3 DNA sequence: TGTGCCAGCAGCTTTAGCGGGACAGCATCCTACGAGCAGTACTTC. Its translation is CASSFSGTASYEQYF. The chain joins TRBV7-2 to TRBJ2-7; D is perhaps TRBD2 (8 bases). The CDR3 totals 15 residues. The germline CDR1 and CDR2 sequences are SGHTA and FQGNSA. Trimming took 3 bases from V and 1 from J, leaving 13 bases between them.

CDR3 region: CASIRAGRNTEAFF. As DNA, the CDR3 is TGTGCCAGCATCCGGGCAGGCCGGAACACTGAAGCTTTCTTT. The chain couples TRBV6-5 to TRBJ1-1; D is ambiguous. V shed 7 bases and J shed 1 base, with 13 bases lying between them. Germline V gene data show CDR1 as MNHEY and CDR2 as SVGAGI. The CDR3 length is 14 residues.

The chain is built from TRBV30 and TRBJ1-5, with 7 bases aligning to TRBD1. Losses at the gene ends were 3 bases for V and 2 bases for J; bases not matched to a gene: 10. Germline CDR1 and CDR2: GTSNPN and SVGIG (reference sequence). CDR3 length equals 16 residues. DNA for the CDR3: TGTGCCTGGAGCGTAGGTTCAGGGGGTCGCAATCAGCCCCAGCATTTT. Translated, it gives CAWSVGSGGRNQPQHF.

This chain joins TRBV6-5 and TRBJ1-5; D call uncertain. The V end lost 6 bases, the J end lost 3 bases, and 15 bases lay between the germline ends. The V gene's germline CDR1 is MNHEY and CDR2 SVGAGI. The CDR3 contains 15 residues. The CDR3 region is CASSSGRSLNQPQHF. The CDR3 region has the DNA TGTGCCAGCAGCTCTGGAAGGAGCCTCAATCAGCCCCAGCATTTT.

With regard to this clone: The junction departs from germline at one end; a sequencing error may be responsible. The V and J genes are TRBV2 and TRBJ2-1; D gene uncertain. The CDR3 is 11 residues long. Germline V gene lookup returns CDR1 SNHLY and CDR2 FYNNEI. The CDR3: CASNNYNGQFF. The CDR3 DNA reads as TGTGCCAGCAATAACTACAATGGGCAGTTCTTC.

Comments on this clone: Additional DNA sequences in this sample encode the identical CDR3. V and J are TRBV5-8 and TRBJ1-1; D is undetermined. Trimming stripped 0 bases from V and 1 base from J, with 4 bases between. CDR1 is SGHTS, CDR2 YDEGEE, per germline. This CDR3 has 13 amino acids. The CDR3 DNA is TGTGCCAGCAGCTTGGGTTCGAACACTGAAGCTTTCTTT. It encodes CASSLGSNTEAFF.

Turning to this clone: At the DNA level, this CDR3 is encoded by other sequences in the same sample as well. The chain links TRBV7-2 to TRBJ1-6; 8 bases fit TRBD1. The CDR3 runs to 15 residues. Germline V gives CDR1 SGHTA, CDR2 FQGNSA. With V trimmed by 2 bases and J by 5 bases, 2 bases remained unmatched. The CDR3 bases are TGTGCCAGCAGCTTAATGACAGGGGATAATTCACCCCTCCACTTT. Translating it yields CASSLMTGDNSPLHF.

CDR3 coding DNA: TGTGCCAGTAGGGGTGCAGGTCAGGCCTTTAGCAATCAGCCCCAGCATTTT. Protein: CASRGAGQAFSNQPQHF. V usage is TRBV19 and J usage is TRBJ1-5; D remains unclear. V dropped 6 bases and J dropped 0 bases, with 18 bases sitting between them. CDR1 is LNHDA and CDR2 is SQIVND in the germline V gene (reference sequence). The CDR3 loop spans 17 amino acids.

This clone was recorded once. The chain joins TRBV7-6 to TRBJ2-2; TRBD2 agrees at 8 bases. CDR3 size: 15 residues. Germline V gives CDR1 SGHVS, CDR2 FNYEAQ. Trimming removed 5 bases from V and 7 bases from J; junction bases left unmatched: 9. The CDR3 coding sequence is TGTGCCAGCAGCAAGGGACTAGTGTTTGGCGGGGAGCTGTTTTTT. Protein: CASSKGLVFGGELFF.

The chain is built from TRBV3-2 and TRBJ2-7; TRBD2 is taken as the D call from the table, unchecked against the DNA. TRBV3-2 has pseudogene status. This CDR3 contains 9 residues. CDR3: CASSPGQYF. CDR3 in DNA: TGTGCCAGCAGCCCCGGGCAGTACTTC.

CDR3 protein: CASSLGHGLGDTQYF. The CDR3 coding sequence is TGTGCCAGCAGCTTGGGCCACGGCCTCGGGGATACGCAGTATTTT. The rearrangement uses TRBV7-7 and TRBJ2-3; no clear D. Germline CDR1 reads SSHAT; CDR2 reads FNYEAQ (reference sequence). Between the trimmed V and J ends, which lost 3 bases and 6 bases, there was a span of 16 bases. The CDR3 runs 15 residues. Based on the CDR3 plus reference TRBV7-7 and TRBJ2-3, the full variable domain is GAGVSQSPRYKVTKRGQDVTLRCDPISSHATLYWYQQALGQGPEFLTYFNYEAQPDKSGLPSDRFSAERPEGSISTLTIQRTEQRDSAMYRCASSLGHGLGDTQYFGPGTRLTVL.

The chain couples TRBV15 to TRBJ2-1; 7 bases agree with TRBD2. There are 17 residues in the CDR3. The junction had 14 bases not matched to a gene; V was cut back by 4 bases and J by 5 bases. Germline values: CDR1 LNHNV, CDR2 YYDKDF (reference sequence). This CDR3 is CATSNRGGEKSHNEQFF. The CDR3 nucleotides read TGTGCCACCAGCAACCGTGGGGGGGAGAAGTCTCACAATGAGCAGTTCTTC.